This entry lists 14 T cell receptor beta chains sequenced from one sample in a study of cytomegalovirus exposure and HLA in healthy donors. 60 Vbeta and 13 Jbeta primers were used in PCR. Clones were sequenced by immunoSEQ multiplex PCR, and TCRdb holds only the in-frame ones, with some missing. The data show 160,000 or so clones, around 85% seen once. Sequenced input: PBMCs. The receptors shown here come from a middle-aged man in good health and CMV-seropositive.

The genes are TRBV5-1 and TRBJ2-2, with 8 bases lining up with TRBD2. J was trimmed by 5 bases and V by 5 bases; bases with no gene match: 8. The CDR3 totals 15 residues. Germline loops: CDR1 SGHRS, CDR2 YFSETQ. DNA of the CDR3: TGCGCCAGCAGAGTCCGGGAGGGGCAAACCGGGGAGCTGTTTTTT. Translation gives CASRVREGQTGELFF.

This chain uses TRBV9 with TRBJ1-2; maybe TRBD1 (5 bases). Germline V gives CDR1 SGDLS, CDR2 YYNGEE. V lost 0 bases and J lost 5, with 17 bases in between. This CDR3 has 16 amino acids. CDR3 coding DNA: TGTGCCAGCAGCGTAGACGGGGGGTTAAATATTTATGGCTACACCTTC. This sequence encodes CASSVDGGLNIYGYTF. Using reference TRBV9 and TRBJ1-2 for the parts outside the CDR3, the full variable domain is DSGVTQTPKHLITATGQRVTLRCSPRSGDLSVYWYQQSLDQGLQFLIQYYNGEERAKGNILERFSAQQFPDLHSELNLSSLELGDSALYFCASSVDGGLNIYGYTFGSGTRLTVV.

The J gene is TRBJ2-1, the V gene TRBV27; the D gene is possibly TRBD1 (6 bases). The germline V gene has CDR1 MNHEY and CDR2 SMNVEV (reference sequence). V was shortened by 6 bases and J by 8 bases, with 17 bases between the two germline ends. This CDR3 spans 14 amino acids. CDR3 DNA: TGTGCCAGCAGCCATGGGACATCGGCGGATGAGCAGTTCTTC. This translates into CASSHGTSADEQFF.

This clone showed up just a few times. This chain connects TRBV5-1 to TRBJ1-4; D is uncertain. The CDR3 consists of 14 residues. Germline lookup yields CDR1 SGHRS and CDR2 YFSETQ. The ends were cut back, 3 bases at V and 0 bases at J, with 6 bases in the middle. The CDR3 region is CASSSYTTNEKLFF. Here the CDR3 DNA reads TGCGCCAGCAGCTCTTACACAACTAATGAAAAACTGTTTTTT. Using reference TRBV5-1 and TRBJ1-4 for the parts outside the CDR3, the full variable domain is KAGVTQTPRYLIKTRGQQVTLSCSPISGHRSVSWYQQTPGQGLQFLFEYFSETQRNKGNFPGRFSGRQFSNSRSEMNVSTLELGDSALYLCASSSYTTNEKLFFGSGTQLSVL.

The chain uses TRBV11-2 and TRBJ1-5; no clear D gene. Deletions cut 1 base from V and 4 bases from J, with 5 bases between. Germline CDR1 SGHAT, CDR2 FQNNGV. The CDR3 totals 13 residues. CDR3 in DNA: TGTGCCAGCAGCTTAGCACGGAATCAGCCCCAGCATTTT. This sequence encodes CASSLARNQPQHF.

This clone was found a few times. The CDR3 protein is CASSASYRLAGRSSYNEQFF. The CDR3 DNA follows: TGTGCCAGCAGCGCTTCATATCGACTAGCGGGCCGAAGCTCCTACAATGAGCAGTTCTTC. The rearrangement uses TRBV7-8 and TRBJ2-1, with 10 bases aligning to TRBD2. Trimming cost V 5 bases and J 0 bases; bases outside gene matches: 16. The CDR3 is made up of 20 amino acids. CDR1 SGHVS and CDR2 FQNEAQ come from the germline V gene.

The gene calls are TRBV28 and TRBJ2-7, with D tentatively TRBD1 (5 bases). The CDR3 runs 19 residues. The V and J ends lost 6 bases and 0 bases respectively, with 27 bases between them. The germline CDR1 and CDR2 sequences are MDHEN and SYDVKM. CDR3 sequence reads: CASSHFPIPFETDSYEQYF. The CDR3 nucleotides read TGTGCCAGCAGCCATTTTCCGATCCCTTTCGAGACAGACTCCTACGAGCAGTACTTC. Full variable domain (rest looked up from reference TRBV28 and TRBJ2-7): DVKVTQSSRYLVKRTGEKVFLECVQDMDHENMFWYRQDPGLGLRLIYFSYDVKMKEKGDIPEGYSVSREKKERFSLILESASTNQTSMYLCASSHFPIPFETDSYEQYFGPGTRLTVT.

In its sample, this clone was seen a few times. This chain connects TRBV4-1 to TRBJ2-7, with 10 bases that match TRBD2. Germline V gene data show CDR1 as MGHRA and CDR2 as YSYEKL. Trimming took 1 base from V and 4 from J; bases not matched to a gene: 4. The CDR3 extends over 15 amino acids. In DNA form, the CDR3 reads TGCGCCAGCAGCCAAGGGCTAGCGGGAGCTTACGAGCAGTACTTC. Translation gives CASSQGLAGAYEQYF.

This clone was recorded only once. This chain links TRBV6-6 with TRBJ2-7, with 10 bases lining up with TRBD2. Germline assignment: CDR1 MNHNY and CDR2 SVGAGI (reference sequence). The CDR3 is made up of 15 amino acids. With 0 bases clipped from V and 2 bases from J, the junction kept 1 base outside the gene matches. The CDR3 nucleotides are TGTGCCAGCAGTTACTCAGCGGGAGGGACCTACGAGCAGTACTTC. It yields the protein CASSYSAGGTYEQYF.

The chain employs TRBV9 and TRBJ2-7, with a weak D call TRBD1 (6 bases). Germline CDR1 and CDR2: SGDLS and YYNGEE. The germline V and J ends were trimmed by 0 bases and 4 bases, with 14 bases remaining between them. This CDR3 contains 15 residues. The chain's CDR3 is CASSVGAGAQYEQYF. The CDR3 nucleotides are TGTGCCAGCAGCGTAGGGGCAGGGGCTCAGTACGAGCAGTACTTC.

The rearrangement links TRBV7-6 to TRBJ1-1; the D is unclear. The CDR3 loop spans 14 amino acids. CDR1 SGHVS and CDR2 FNYEAQ come from the germline V gene. The V end was cut by 2 bases, the J end by 1 base, with 8 bases between. The CDR3 region has the DNA TGTGCCAGCAGCTTAATGGGAGAGAACACTGAAGCTTTCTTT. Its translation is CASSLMGENTEAFF.

A remark on this clone: Germline and junction disagree at one end, which may indicate a read error. V and J are TRBV30 and TRBJ2-5, with 7 bases that match TRBD1. The CDR3 is 14 amino acids. Germline CDR1 GTSNPN, CDR2 SVGIG (reference sequence). The CDR3 nucleotides are TGTGCCTGGAGGCCACCAGGGGGACAAGAGGCCCAGTACTTC. Encoded protein: CAWRPPGGQEAQYF.

Comments on this clone: The sample holds other DNA sequences that translate to the same CDR3. V gene TRBV28 combines with J gene TRBJ2-5; 7 positions agree with TRBD1. Germline CDR1 MDHEN, CDR2 SYDVKM. V lost 5 bases and J lost 2; bases outside the gene matches: 2. CDR3 length: 13 amino acids. CDR3 nucleotide sequence: TGTGCCAGCAGTCTGGGACAGCAAGAGACCCAGTACTTC. Its protein is CASSLGQQETQYF.

The chain employs TRBV11-2 and TRBJ1-1; D perhaps matches TRBD1 (5 bases). Trimming pared 5 bases from V and 7 bases from J, leaving 11 bases between. The CDR3 length is 12 residues. Looked up from germline, CDR1 is SGHAT and CDR2 is FQNNGV. The CDR3 here is CASSTRVGEAFF. Written as DNA, the CDR3 is TGTGCCAGCAGCACCAGGGTAGGTGAAGCTTTCTTT.